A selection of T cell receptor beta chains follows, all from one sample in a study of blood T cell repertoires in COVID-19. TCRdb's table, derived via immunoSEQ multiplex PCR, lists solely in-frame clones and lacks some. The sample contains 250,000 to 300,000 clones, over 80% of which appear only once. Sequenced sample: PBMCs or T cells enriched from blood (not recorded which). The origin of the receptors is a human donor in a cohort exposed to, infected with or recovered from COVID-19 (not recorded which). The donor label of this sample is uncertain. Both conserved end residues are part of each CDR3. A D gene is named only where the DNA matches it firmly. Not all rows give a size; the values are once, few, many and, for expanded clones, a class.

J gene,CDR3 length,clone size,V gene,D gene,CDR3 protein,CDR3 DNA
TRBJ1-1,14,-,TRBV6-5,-,CASRRFARDTRAFF,TGTGCCAGCAGGAGGTTCGCCCGGGACACTCGAGCTTTCTTT
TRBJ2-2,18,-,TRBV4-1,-,CASSRYVQGGVSAGELFF,TGCGCCAGCAGCCGATACGTCCAGGGCGGGGTTTCTGCCGGGGAGCTGTTTTTT
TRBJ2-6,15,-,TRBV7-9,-,CASSWTPSGANVLTF,TGTGCCAGCAGCTGGACTCCGTCTGGGGCCAACGTCCTGACTTTC
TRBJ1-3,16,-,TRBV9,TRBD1,CASSVGTGVSGNTIYF,TGTGCCAGCAGCGTAGGGACAGGAGTCTCTGGAAACACCATATATTTT
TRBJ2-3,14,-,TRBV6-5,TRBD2,CASRGGGPADTQYF,TGTGCCAGCAGAGGCGGGGGTCCCGCAGATACGCAGTATTTT
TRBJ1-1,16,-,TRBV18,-,CASSPSGGRGTTEAFF,TGTGCCAGCTCACCCTCGGGGGGGCGGGGTACCACTGAAGCTTTCTTT
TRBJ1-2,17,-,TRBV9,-,CASSVDGTGYGNYGYTF,TGTGCCAGCAGCGTAGACGGAACAGGGTACGGTAACTATGGCTACACCTTC
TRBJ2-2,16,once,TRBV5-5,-,CASSLGPAGRDGELFF,TGTGCCAGCAGCTTGGGACCCGCGGGGCGCGACGGGGAGCTGTTTTTT
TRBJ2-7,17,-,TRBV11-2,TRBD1,CASSLEYGTGGRYEQYF,TGTGCCAGCAGCTTAGAGTACGGGACAGGGGGCCGGTACGAGCAGTACTTC
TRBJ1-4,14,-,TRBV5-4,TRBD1,CASSRTGTNEKLFF,TGTGCCAGCAGCCGGACAGGGACTAATGAAAAACTGTTTTTT
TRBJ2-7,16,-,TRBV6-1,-,CASREMTASPPYEQYF,TGTGCCAGCAGGGAAATGACAGCGTCGCCCCCCTACGAGCAGTACTTC
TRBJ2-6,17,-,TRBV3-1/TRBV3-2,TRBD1,CASSRTGGIAGANVLTF,TGTGCCAGCAGCCGGACAGGGGGCATTGCTGGGGCCAACGTCCTGACTTTC
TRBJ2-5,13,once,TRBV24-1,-,CATSAERGETQYF,TGTGCCACCAGCGCCGAAAGAGGAGAGACCCAGTACTTC
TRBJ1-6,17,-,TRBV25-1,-,CASSGGRGMSYNSPLHF,TGTGCCAGCAGTGGGGGAAGGGGGATGTCCTATAATTCACCCCTCCACTTT